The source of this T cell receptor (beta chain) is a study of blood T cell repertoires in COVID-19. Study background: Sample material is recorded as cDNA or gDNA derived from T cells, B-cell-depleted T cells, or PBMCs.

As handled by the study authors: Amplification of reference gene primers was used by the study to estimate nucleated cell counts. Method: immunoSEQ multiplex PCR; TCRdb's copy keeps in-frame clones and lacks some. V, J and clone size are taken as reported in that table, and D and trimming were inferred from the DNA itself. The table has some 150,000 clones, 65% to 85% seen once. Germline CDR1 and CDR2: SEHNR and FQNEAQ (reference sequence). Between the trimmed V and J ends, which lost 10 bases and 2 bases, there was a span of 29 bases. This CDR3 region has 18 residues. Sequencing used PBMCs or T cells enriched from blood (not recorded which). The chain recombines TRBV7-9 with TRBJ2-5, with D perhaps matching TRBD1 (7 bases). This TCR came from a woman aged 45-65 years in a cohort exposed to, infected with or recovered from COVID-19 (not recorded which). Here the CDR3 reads CAIRLGRGVVGKQETQYF. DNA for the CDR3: TGTGCCATCCGGCTGGGCAGGGGGGTTGTCGGCAAACAAGAGACCCAGTACTTC.